The rows below give T cell receptor beta chains drawn from one sample of a study of blood T cell repertoires in COVID-19. The table came from immunoSEQ multiplex PCR; TCRdb's copy has only in-frame clones and leaves some out. The data contain about 440,000 clones, roughly 85% of them singletons. The material sequenced was PBMCs or T cells enriched from blood (not recorded which). The receptor set was obtained from a woman aged 18-30 years with acute COVID-19. The CDR3 runs from the conserved cysteine through the conserved F or W. The D gene is left open where the match is weak. Clone size is stated in some rows and not others, as once, few, many or a class when expanded.

>NA|NA|TRBJ1-2|TRBV7-8
TGTGCCAGCAGCGTGAGGCAGGGTCCTAGCTATGGCTACACCTTC
CASSVRQGPSYGYTF
>NA|NA|TRBJ2-1|TRBV9
TGTGCCAGCAGCCACACGTTCGTCGAGCAGTTCTTC
CASSHTFVEQFF
>NA|TRBD1|TRBJ1-3|TRBV28
TGTGCCAGCGGACAGGGATACTCTGGAAACACCATATATTTT
CASGQGYSGNTIYF
>NA|NA|TRBJ1-6|TRBV28
TGTGCCAGCAGAAGGAGCTCCTATAATTCACCCCTCCACTTT
CASRRSSYNSPLHF
>NA|TRBD1|TRBJ1-6|TRBV28
TGTGCCAGCAGTACGACTTGGACAGGGATGGGGTCCTATAATTCACCCCTCCACTTT
CASSTTWTGMGSYNSPLHF
>NA|NA|TRBJ2-7|TRBV18
TGTGCCAGCTCACCAAAGGCAGGGGGGTACGAGCAGTACTTC
CASSPKAGGYEQYF
>NA|NA|TRBJ2-2|TRBV28
TGTGCCAGCAGTTTATACGGGAGTAGTCTCGGGGAGCTGTTTTTT
CASSLYGSSLGELFF
>NA|NA|TRBJ1-5|TRBV28
TGTGCCAGCAGTACCTTTACGCGCCAGCCCCAGCATTTT
CASSTFTRQPQHF
>NA|TRBD1|TRBJ1-6|TRBV10-3
TGTGCCATCAGATCATCCCGACAGGGCCTACTACGAGACTCACCCCTCCACTTT
CAIRSSRQGLLRDSPLHF
>few|NA|TRBJ1-1|TRBV28
TGTGCCAGCAGTTTATCTCGGGCGGGAAGCACTGAAGCTTTCTTT
CASSLSRAGSTEAFF
>NA|NA|TRBJ2-1|TRBV6-5
TGTGCCAGCAGTTTAGCGGGACAGTACAATGAGCAGTTCTTC
CASSLAGQYNEQFF
>NA|NA|TRBJ1-2|TRBV2
TGTGCCAGCAGTGAGGGCAGGGGCGACTATGGCTACACCTTC
CASSEGRGDYGYTF
>NA|TRBD2|TRBJ2-3|TRBV13
TGTGCCAGCAGTTCCCTCCTCTTGACTAGCGGAGCTTCTAGCACAGATACGCAGTATTTT
CASSSLLLTSGASSTDTQYF
>NA|NA|TRBJ1-1|TRBV6-2/TRBV6-3
TGTGCCAGCAGTCCCAGTGGACAGCGTGAAGCTTTCTTT
CASSPSGQREAFF
>NA|NA|TRBJ1-1|TRBV5-1
TGCGCCAGCAGCTTGACTCGCGGGAGCACTGAAGCTTTCTTT
CASSLTRGSTEAFF
>NA|TRBD1|TRBJ2-3|TRBV11-2
TGTGCCAGCAGCCAAGGACAGGGGGCTGTGGATACGCAGTATTTT
CASSQGQGAVDTQYF
>NA|TRBD1|TRBJ1-3|TRBV5-1
TGCGCCAGCAGCTTGGGACAGGGGATGGACACCATATATTTT
CASSLGQGMDTIYF
>NA|TRBD1|TRBJ2-7|TRBV3-1/TRBV3-2
TGTGCCAGCAGCCAAACGGGACAGGGGGGCTACGAGCAGTACTTC
CASSQTGQGGYEQYF
>few|NA|TRBJ1-1|TRBV19
TGTGCCAGTAGTGGGAGGAACACTGAAGCTTTCTTT
CASSGRNTEAFF
>NA|NA|TRBJ2-3|TRBV3-1/TRBV3-2
TGTGCCAGCAGCGGAGGACGGGGTCGAACAGATACGCAGTATTTT
CASSGGRGRTDTQYF
>NA|TRBD1|TRBJ1-2|TRBV27
TGTGCCAGCAGTTCCACCAGGGGGCGTCGGACGACTGGCTACACCTTC
CASSSTRGRRTTGYTF
>NA|TRBD1|TRBJ1-1|TRBV28
TGTGCCAGCAGGTCCGGGACAGGGACTGAAGCTTTCTTT
CASRSGTGTEAFF
>NA|TRBD2|TRBJ2-3|TRBV27
TGTGCCAGCAGTTTAGCGGGGGGAAGAAAACGGGCAGATACGCAGTATTTT
CASSLAGGRKRADTQYF
>few|TRBD1|TRBJ1-5|TRBV12-5
TGTGCTAGTGACCTGACAGGGCTGGGTAGCAATCAGCCCCAGCATTTT
CASDLTGLGSNQPQHF
>NA|NA|TRBJ1-3|TRBV28
TGTGCCAGCAGTTTCAGCTCTGGAAACACCATATATTTT
CASSFSSGNTIYF
>NA|NA|TRBJ2-2|TRBV27
TGTGCCAGCAGTTACTTTAGGGCGGGCACCGGGGAGCTGTTTTTT
CASSYFRAGTGELFF
>NA|NA|TRBJ2-7|TRBV19
TGTGCCAGTAGTCCCAGGGGACCGGGGGAGCAGTACTTC
CASSPRGPGEQYF
>NA|TRBD2|TRBJ2-1|TRBV10-3
TGTGCCATCAGTGAGTCGACCTCCCTAGCGGGAGGGCCTTACAATGAGCAGTTCTTC
CAISESTSLAGGPYNEQFF
>NA|NA|TRBJ2-2|TRBV5-1
TGCGCCAGCAGCTTCTACAGGGTTGGCACCGGGGAGCTGTTTTTT
CASSFYRVGTGELFF
>NA|NA|TRBJ1-2|TRBV19
TGTGCCAGTAGTATAGCCAGGGGCGGGGGCTACACCTTC
CASSIARGGGYTF
>NA|TRBD1|TRBJ1-2|TRBV10-3
TGTGCCATCAGCCCGGGACAGAATAACTATGGCTACACCTTC
CAISPGQNNYGYTF
>NA|TRBD2|TRBJ2-2|TRBV11-2
TGTGCCAGCAGCCTTGATTCTAGCGGGAGGGAGGACACCGGGGAGCTGTTTTTT
CASSLDSSGREDTGELFF
>NA|TRBD1|TRBJ1-6|TRBV20-1
TGCAGTGCTAGTACACAGGGGGGATCCTATAATTCACCCCTCCACTTT
CSASTQGGSYNSPLHF
>NA|NA|TRBJ2-6|TRBV5-4
TGTGCCAGCAGCTTGGATAGCAACTCTGGGGCCAACGTCCTGACTTTC
CASSLDSNSGANVLTF
>NA|TRBD1|TRBJ2-7|TRBV6-5
TGTGCCAGCAGTTACTACCTGGGACAGTACGAGCAGTACTTC
CASSYYLGQYEQYF
>NA|NA|TRBJ2-7|TRBV11-2
TGTGCCAGCAGCCGACAGGCCTACGAGCAGTACTTC
CASSRQAYEQYF
>NA|TRBD1|TRBJ1-1|TRBV4-3
TGCGCCAGCAGCCAAGATGGGGTAGGGGGCTTCGCTGAAGCTTTCTTT
CASSQDGVGGFAEAFF
>NA|TRBD1|TRBJ1-6|TRBV7-2
TGTGCCAGCAGCTTAGTTGACAGGGCCGGTTCACCCCTCCACTTT
CASSLVDRAGSPLHF
>NA|TRBD2|TRBJ2-3|TRBV11-2
TGTGCCAGCAGCTTTCCCCGGGGGGGCGGGAGCACAGATACGCAGTATTTT
CASSFPRGGGSTDTQYF
>NA|NA|TRBJ1-6|TRBV3-1/TRBV3-2
TGTGCCAGCAGCTGGACAGATTCACCCCTCCACTTT
CASSWTDSPLHF
>NA|TRBD1|TRBJ2-1|TRBV14
TGTGCCAGCAGCCCTGGGACAGGGCTCCGAACCTACAATGAGCAGTTCTTC
CASSPGTGLRTYNEQFF
>NA|NA|TRBJ1-1|TRBV5-1
TGCGCCAGCAGCCGGGATAGGGATTGGACTGAAGCTTTCTTT
CASSRDRDWTEAFF
>NA|NA|TRBJ1-1|TRBV29-1
TGCAGCGTTGAAGATCCAGGGGCCGGGACTGAAGCTTTCTTT
CSVEDPGAGTEAFF
>NA|NA|TRBJ2-1|TRBV18
TGTGCCAGCTCATCGCAGGGTCCCTACTACAATGAGCAGTTCTTC
CASSSQGPYYNEQFF
>NA|NA|TRBJ2-3|TRBV30
TGTGCCTGGAGTAGGCAGGGTCGGGATACGCAGTATTTT
CAWSRQGRDTQYF
>NA|TRBD2|TRBJ2-1|TRBV20-1
TGCAGTGCTAGTGGACTAGCGAGCTCCTACAATGAGCAGTTCTTC
CSASGLASSYNEQFF